Below are 22 T cell receptor beta chains sequenced from a single sample in a study of cytotoxic CD8 clonotypes in ibrutinib-treated CLL. Assay: immunoSEQ multiplex PCR; the TCRdb copy retains only in-frame clones and omits some. The profile covers 25,000 or so clones, with about 62% appearing a single time and 14% taken by the ten largest. This material consisted of PBMCs, taken before ibrutinib treatment. The receptors come from a human donor with chronic lymphocytic leukemia.

The chain joins TRBV19 to TRBJ1-1, with D perhaps TRBD1 (6 bases). The CDR3 contains 14 residues. V gave up 4 bases and J gave up 0 bases, with 9 bases separating them. Per the germline V gene, CDR1 is LNHDA and CDR2 is SQIVND (reference sequence). The CDR3 is CASSRNRVNTEAFF. The DNA of the CDR3 is TGTGCCAGTAGTAGAAACAGGGTGAACACTGAAGCTTTCTTT. Full variable domain (outside the CDR3, taken from reference TRBV19 and TRBJ1-1): DGGITQSPKYLFRKEGQNVTLSCEQNLNHDAMYWYRQDPGQGLRLIYYSQIVNDFQKGDIAEGYSVSREKKESFPLTVTSAQKNPTAFYLCASSRNRVNTEAFFGQGTRLTVV.

Points on this clone: This sample includes further DNA sequences coding for the same CDR3. The CDR3 here is CAWAGGGETQYF. The CDR3 DNA reads as TGTGCCTGGGCGGGGGGCGGAGAGACCCAGTACTTC. The chain links TRBV30 to TRBJ2-5; 8 positions agree with TRBD2. Germline CDR1 reads GTSNPN; CDR2 reads SVGIG (reference sequence). The ends lost 5 bases at V and 4 bases at J; junction bases unmatched: 3. The CDR3 runs to 12 residues.

This chain uses TRBV19 with TRBJ2-3; 10 bases map to TRBD2. CDR3 length: 14 residues. J was trimmed by 3 bases and V by 5 bases; bases with no gene match: 2. CDR1 and CDR2 (germline): LNHDA, SQIVND (reference sequence). CDR3 sequence: CASSGTSATDTQYF. The CDR3 DNA reads TGTGCCAGTAGTGGGACTAGCGCAACAGATACGCAGTATTTT.

This clone was counted between two and nine times. The CDR3 reads CASNQGGAKGNTIYF. The CDR3 DNA reads as TGTGCCAGCAACCAAGGGGGCGCAAAGGGAAACACCATATATTTT. The chain combines TRBV2 with TRBJ1-3, with 7 bases identical to TRBD1. The CDR3 is made up of 15 amino acids. Trimming took 7 bases from V and 4 from J; bases not matched to a gene: 10. Germline V CDR1 and CDR2: SNHLY, FYNNEI.

J is TRBJ2-1 and V is TRBV4-1; 7 positions match TRBD1. V lost 4 bases to trimming and J lost 7 bases; unmatched junction nucleotides: 16. CDR3 length: 17 residues. Germline assignment: CDR1 MGHRA and CDR2 YSYEKL. The CDR3 DNA sequence: TGCGCCAGCAGCCGACTAACCCTCAGGGGGATTAGGAATGAGCAGTTCTTC. As protein: CASSRLTLRGIRNEQFF.

The rearrangement uses TRBV7-9 and TRBJ2-5; D unresolved. V was shortened by 2 bases and J by 3 bases, with 7 bases between the two germline ends. This CDR3 is 13 amino acids long. CDR1 and CDR2 from the germline V gene are SEHNR and FQNEAQ (reference sequence). CDR3: CASSLPNKETQYF. The CDR3 bases are TGTGCCAGCAGCTTACCCAACAAAGAGACCCAGTACTTC.

This clone was seen more than once but under ten times. This rearrangement joins TRBV6-1 to TRBJ2-2; possible D gene TRBD2, 6 bases. Trimming cost V 6 bases and J 0 bases, with 11 bases left between them. This CDR3 is 15 amino acids long. Per germline, CDR1 MNHNS and CDR2 SASEGT. In DNA, the CDR3 is TGTGCCAGCAGGCCGGGGACTTCGAACACCGGGGAGCTGTTTTTT. Protein product: CASRPGTSNTGELFF.

J is TRBJ2-5 and V is TRBV5-4; D may be TRBD2 (6 bases). The ends were cut back, 4 bases at V and 3 bases at J, with 16 bases in the middle. This CDR3 is built from 15 residues. Per germline, CDR1 SGHNT and CDR2 YYREEE (reference sequence). The CDR3 sequence: CASSRRLAEEETQYF. CDR3 coding DNA: TGTGCCAGCAGCCGGAGGTTAGCGGAGGAAGAGACCCAGTACTTC.

V gene TRBV28 combines with J gene TRBJ2-1; unclear D gene. V was shortened by 5 bases and J by 8 bases, with 7 bases between the two germline ends. Germline assignment: CDR1 MDHEN and CDR2 SYDVKM. The CDR3 covers 11 residues. The CDR3 DNA reads TGTGCCAGCAGTACCTCGGATGAGCAGTTCTTC. It translates to CASSTSDEQFF. Full variable domain (rest looked up from reference TRBV28 and TRBJ2-1): DVKVTQSSRYLVKRTGEKVFLECVQDMDHENMFWYRQDPGLGLRLIYFSYDVKMKEKGDIPEGYSVSREKKERFSLILESASTNQTSMYLCASSTSDEQFFGPGTRLTVL.

This clone was detected a few times. The V gene is TRBV7-6, the J gene TRBJ2-7, with 8 bases aligning to TRBD2. With 2 bases clipped from V and 5 bases from J, the junction kept 2 bases outside the gene matches. Germline lookup yields CDR1 SGHVS and CDR2 FNYEAQ. The CDR3 sequence is 13 residues long. The CDR3 loop is CASSLSGGDEQYF. CDR3 nucleotides: TGTGCCAGCAGCTTATCCGGGGGGGACGAGCAGTACTTC.

The chain uses TRBV4-2 and TRBJ2-2; 11 positions agree with TRBD2. V dropped 4 bases and J dropped 6; count of bases not matched to a gene: 7. Germline-derived CDR1 and CDR2 are LGHNA and YNFKEQ. The CDR3 loop spans 16 amino acids. CDR3 sequence reads: CASSPPLAGGAGELFF. DNA of the CDR3: TGTGCCAGCAGCCCACCGCTAGCGGGAGGCGCCGGGGAGCTGTTTTTT.

V gene TRBV11-2 combines with J gene TRBJ2-3; TRBD2 agrees at 11 bases. This CDR3 has 15 residues. Looked up from germline, CDR1 is SGHAT and CDR2 is FQNNGV. Unmatched junction bases numbered 9, after V lost 2 bases and J lost 11 bases. CDR3 nucleotide sequence: TGTGCCAGCAGCTTAAACGGGCTAGCGGGGGGTGTGCAGTATTTT. Protein product: CASSLNGLAGGVQYF.

V gene TRBV5-1 combines with J gene TRBJ2-3; D gene uncertain. The CDR3 spans 15 residues. Trimming took off 0 bases at V and 2 bases at J, with 10 bases between the two ends. CDR1 and CDR2 (germline): SGHRS, YFSETQ. CDR3 in DNA: TGCGCCAGCAGCTTGGCCACAAGCGCCACAGATACGCAGTATTTT. Translating it yields CASSLATSATDTQYF.

This clone has only one observation. V and J are TRBV7-9 and TRBJ2-3; a possible D gene is TRBD2 (5 bases). The germline V and J ends were trimmed by 8 bases and 8 bases, with 11 bases remaining between them. Germline V gene lookup returns CDR1 SEHNR and CDR2 FQNEAQ (reference sequence). The CDR3 is made up of 11 amino acids. CDR3 sequence (DNA): TGTGCCAGCCGCGCCGCGGGTACGCAGTATTTT. The encoded protein is CASRAAGTQYF.

This chain connects TRBV7-6 to TRBJ1-3, with D unresolved. Germline V gene lookup returns CDR1 SGHVS and CDR2 FNYEAQ. Deletions cut 5 bases from V and 3 bases from J, with 11 bases between. The length of the CDR3 is 14 residues. CDR3 region: CASSLGHGGNTIYF. The DNA for the CDR3 is TGTGCCAGCAGCCTGGGCCATGGTGGAAACACCATATATTTT.

V usage is TRBV5-1 and J usage is TRBJ1-2; D is ambiguous. V was pared by 4 bases and J by 6 bases, with 16 bases between. CDR3 length: 14 residues. Looked up from germline, CDR1 is SGHRS and CDR2 is YFSETQ. The CDR3 sequence is CASSPTNDGNGYTF. The CDR3 coding sequence is TGCGCCAGCAGCCCAACAAATGACGGGAATGGCTACACCTTC.

V gene TRBV28 combines with J gene TRBJ1-5, with 9 bases matching TRBD1. The V gene's germline CDR1 is MDHEN and CDR2 SYDVKM. The CDR3 loop spans 15 amino acids. Trimming at V came to 7 bases and at J to 6 bases, leaving 10 bases not matched to a gene. CDR3 loop: CASKSTGGLGQPQHF. The CDR3 DNA reads as TGTGCCAGCAAGTCAACAGGGGGCTTGGGTCAGCCCCAGCATTTT. The full variable domain, its missing parts supplied by reference TRBV28 and TRBJ1-5, is DVKVTQSSRYLVKRTGEKVFLECVQDMDHENMFWYRQDPGLGLRLIYFSYDVKMKEKGDIPEGYSVSREKKERFSLILESASTNQTSMYLCASKSTGGLGQPQHFGDGTRLSIL.

This clone occurred once. In DNA, the CDR3 is TGTGCCAGCAGCTTAGGTCTAGCGGGATGGACAGATACGCAGTATTTT. It encodes CASSLGLAGWTDTQYF. The chain combines TRBV5-4 with TRBJ2-3; 9 bases fit TRBD2. The germline gives CDR1 SGHNT, CDR2 YYREEE (reference sequence). J was trimmed by 3 bases and V by 2 bases; bases with no gene match: 7. CDR3 length: 16 residues.

This chain joins TRBV6-1 and TRBJ2-3; 8 bases are a match to TRBD1. This CDR3 contains 15 residues. V shed 5 bases, J shed 1 base, and the junction held 5 bases outside the gene matches. CDR1 MNHNS and CDR2 SASEGT come from the germline V gene. The CDR3 DNA is TGTGCCAGCAGTCGACAGGGGATAGGCACAGATACGCAGTATTTT. It yields the protein CASSRQGIGTDTQYF.

This clone was detected a few times. This rearrangement joins TRBV2 to TRBJ2-1; D call uncertain. Trimming took 2 bases from V and 2 from J, leaving 4 bases between them. The CDR3 spans 13 residues. Germline V lookup: CDR1 SNHLY, CDR2 FYNNEI. In DNA, the CDR3 is TGTGCCAGCAGTGAACTAGCCTACAATGAGCAGTTCTTC. It encodes CASSELAYNEQFF.

This clone was counted a few times. This rearrangement joins TRBV4-2 to TRBJ2-5; 14 nucleotides line up with TRBD2. The germline CDR1 and CDR2 sequences are LGHNA and YNFKEQ. Unmatched junction bases numbered 2, after V lost 0 bases and J lost 5 bases. The CDR3 extends over 16 amino acids. Written as DNA, the CDR3 is TGTGCCAGCAGCCAAGAAGGGACTAGCGGGGGTGAGACCCAGTACTTC. Translated: CASSQEGTSGGETQYF.

V gene TRBV4-1 combines with J gene TRBJ2-2; 7 bases map to TRBD2. V lost 1 base and J lost 2; bases outside the gene matches: 7. Germline loops: CDR1 MGHRA, CDR2 YSYEKL. There are 17 residues in the CDR3. The CDR3 loop reads CASSQGGLAVNTGELFF. CDR3 nucleotide sequence: TGCGCCAGCAGCCAAGGAGGGCTAGCGGTTAACACCGGGGAGCTGTTTTTT.